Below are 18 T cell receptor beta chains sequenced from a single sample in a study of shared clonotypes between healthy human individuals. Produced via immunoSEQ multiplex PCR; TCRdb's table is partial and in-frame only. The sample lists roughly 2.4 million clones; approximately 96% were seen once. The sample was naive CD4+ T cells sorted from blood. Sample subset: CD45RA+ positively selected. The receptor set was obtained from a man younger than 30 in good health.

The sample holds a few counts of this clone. CDR3 nucleotide sequence: TGTGCCAGCAGTTTGGCGGCTACGGGAGAGACCCAGTACTTC. This codes for CASSLAATGETQYF. The J gene is TRBJ2-5, the V gene TRBV6-5, with D hard to call. Trimming stripped 4 bases from V and 4 bases from J, with 13 bases between. The CDR3 has 14 amino acids. Germline loops: CDR1 MNHEY, CDR2 SVGAGI.

Written as DNA, the CDR3 is TGTGCCAGCATAGAGCGGGGGCACCCTACAGATACGCAGTATTTT. Its protein is CASIERGHPTDTQYF. The rearrangement joins TRBV2 to TRBJ2-3; 8 positions match TRBD2. Germline CDR1 reads SNHLY; CDR2 reads FYNNEI. CDR3 length equals 15 residues. V dropped 7 bases and J dropped 3; count of bases not matched to a gene: 9.

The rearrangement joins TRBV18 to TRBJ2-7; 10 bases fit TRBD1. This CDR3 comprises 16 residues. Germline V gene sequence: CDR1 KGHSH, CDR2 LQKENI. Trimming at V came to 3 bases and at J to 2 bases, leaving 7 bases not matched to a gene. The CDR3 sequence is CASSPLPGQGTYEQYF. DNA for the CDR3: TGTGCCAGCTCACCCCTTCCGGGACAGGGGACCTACGAGCAGTACTTC. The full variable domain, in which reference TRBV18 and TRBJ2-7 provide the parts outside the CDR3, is NAGVMQNPRHLVRRRGQEARLRCSPMKGHSHVYWYRQLPEEGLKFMVYLQKENIIDESGMPKERFSAEFPKEGPSILRIQQVVRGDSAAYFCASSPLPGQGTYEQYFGPGTRLTVT.

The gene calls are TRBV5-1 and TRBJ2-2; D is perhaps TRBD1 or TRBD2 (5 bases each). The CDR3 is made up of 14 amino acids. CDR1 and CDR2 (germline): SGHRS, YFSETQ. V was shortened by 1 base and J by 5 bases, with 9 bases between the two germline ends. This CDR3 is CASSLSGATGELFF. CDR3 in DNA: TGCGCCAGCAGCTTGTCCGGGGCGACCGGGGAGCTGTTTTTT.

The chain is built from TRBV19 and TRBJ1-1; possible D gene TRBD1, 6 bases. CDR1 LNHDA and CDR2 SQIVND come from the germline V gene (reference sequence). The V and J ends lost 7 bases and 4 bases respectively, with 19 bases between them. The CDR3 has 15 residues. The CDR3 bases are TGTGCCAGTACCCTGGGGGGCGGGGGAGGCACTGAAGCTTTCTTT. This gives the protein CASTLGGGGGTEAFF.

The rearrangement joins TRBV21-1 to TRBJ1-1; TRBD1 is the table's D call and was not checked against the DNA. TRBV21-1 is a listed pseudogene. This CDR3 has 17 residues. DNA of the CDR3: TGTGCCAGCAGCAACCCAAACCGGGACAGGGGCAACACTGAAGCTTTCTTT. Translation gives CASSNPNRDRGNTEAFF.

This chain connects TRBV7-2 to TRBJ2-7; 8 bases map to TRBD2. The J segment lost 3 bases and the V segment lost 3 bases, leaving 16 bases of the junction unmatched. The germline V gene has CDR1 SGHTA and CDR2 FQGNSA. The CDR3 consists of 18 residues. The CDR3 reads CASSFTSPAGGRYYEQYF. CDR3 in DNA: TGTGCCAGCAGCTTTACCTCGCCTGCGGGAGGACGGTACTACGAGCAGTACTTC.

The DNA of the CDR3 is TGTGCCAGCAGCCAGCAGGGGGCGTCCACCGGGGAGCTGTTTTTT. As protein: CASSQQGASTGELFF. V is TRBV2 and J is TRBJ2-2, with 8 nucleotides matching TRBD1. The germline gives CDR1 SNHLY, CDR2 FYNNEI. Unmatched junction bases numbered 7, after V lost 6 bases and J lost 4 bases. The CDR3 is 15 residues long.

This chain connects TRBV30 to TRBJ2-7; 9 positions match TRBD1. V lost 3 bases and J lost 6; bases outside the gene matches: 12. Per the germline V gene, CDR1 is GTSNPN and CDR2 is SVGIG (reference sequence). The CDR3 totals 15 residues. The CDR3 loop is CAWRKVGGQGSEQYF. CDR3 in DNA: TGTGCCTGGAGAAAGGTAGGGGGACAGGGTTCCGAGCAGTACTTC.

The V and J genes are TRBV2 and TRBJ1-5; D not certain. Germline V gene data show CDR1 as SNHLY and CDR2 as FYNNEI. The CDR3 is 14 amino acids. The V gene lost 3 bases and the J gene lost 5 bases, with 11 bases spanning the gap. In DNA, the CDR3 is TGTGCCAGCAGTGACAGACTTACGGATCAGCCCCAGCATTTT. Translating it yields CASSDRLTDQPQHF.

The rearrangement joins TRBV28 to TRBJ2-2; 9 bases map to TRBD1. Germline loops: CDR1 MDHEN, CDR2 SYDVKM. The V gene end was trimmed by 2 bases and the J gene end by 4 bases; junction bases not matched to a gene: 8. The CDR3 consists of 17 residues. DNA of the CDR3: TGTGCCAGCAGTTTACTTACCGGGACAGGGCGCACCGGGGAGCTGTTTTTT. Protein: CASSLLTGTGRTGELFF.

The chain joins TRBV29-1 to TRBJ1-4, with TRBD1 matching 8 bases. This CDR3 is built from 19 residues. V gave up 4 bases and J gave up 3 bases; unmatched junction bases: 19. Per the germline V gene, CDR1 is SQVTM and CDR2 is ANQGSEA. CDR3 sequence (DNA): TGCAGCGTTGTTTTCGCGACAGGGGCGCGGGCATCCTCTAATGAAAAACTGTTTTTT. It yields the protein CSVVFATGARASSNEKLFF.

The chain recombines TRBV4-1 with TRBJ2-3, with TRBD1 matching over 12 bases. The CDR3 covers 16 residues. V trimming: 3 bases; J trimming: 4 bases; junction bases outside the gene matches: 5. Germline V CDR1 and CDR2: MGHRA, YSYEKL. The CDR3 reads CASSHTGTGGADTQYF. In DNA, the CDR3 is TGCGCCAGCAGCCACACCGGGACAGGGGGCGCAGATACGCAGTATTTT.

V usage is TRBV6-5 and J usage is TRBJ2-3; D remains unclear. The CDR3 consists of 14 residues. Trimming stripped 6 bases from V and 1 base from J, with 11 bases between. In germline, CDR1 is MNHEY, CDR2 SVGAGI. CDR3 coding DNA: TGTGCCAGCAGCCCCGTTCGGGGCACAGATACGCAGTATTTT. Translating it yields CASSPVRGTDTQYF.

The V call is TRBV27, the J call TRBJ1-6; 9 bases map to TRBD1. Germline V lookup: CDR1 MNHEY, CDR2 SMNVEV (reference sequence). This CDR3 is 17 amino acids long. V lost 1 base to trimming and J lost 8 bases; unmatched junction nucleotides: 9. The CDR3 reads CASSLFGTGPLYSPLHF. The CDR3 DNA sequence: TGTGCCAGCAGTTTATTTGGGACAGGGCCTTTGTATTCACCCCTCCACTTT.

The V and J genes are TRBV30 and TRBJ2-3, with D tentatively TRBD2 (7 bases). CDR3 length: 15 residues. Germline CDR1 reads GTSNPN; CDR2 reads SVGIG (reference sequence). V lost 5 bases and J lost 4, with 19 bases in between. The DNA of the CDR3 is TGTGCCTGGGCGCGGGGGCGGGGTGGAGCAGATACGCAGTATTTT. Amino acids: CAWARGRGGADTQYF.

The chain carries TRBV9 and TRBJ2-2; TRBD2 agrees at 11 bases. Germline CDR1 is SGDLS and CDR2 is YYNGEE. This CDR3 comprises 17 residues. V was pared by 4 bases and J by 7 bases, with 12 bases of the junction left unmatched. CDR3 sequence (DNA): TGTGCCAGCAGCATTTTAGGGACTAGCGGACGAGGCGGGGAGCTGTTTTTT. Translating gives CASSILGTSGRGGELFF.

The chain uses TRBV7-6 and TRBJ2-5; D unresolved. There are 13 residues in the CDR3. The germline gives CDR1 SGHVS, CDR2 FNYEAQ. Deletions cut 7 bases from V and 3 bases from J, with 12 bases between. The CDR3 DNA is TGTGCCAGCACCCAATGGCAGAAAGAGACCCAGTACTTC. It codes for CASTQWQKETQYF.